This T cell receptor beta chain was sequenced during a study of CD4 and CD8 cells across lung adenocarcinoma regions. The CDR3 loop spans 15 amino acids. V was pared by 8 bases and J by 2 bases, with 8 bases of the junction left unmatched. CDR1 MNHEY and CDR2 SVGAGI come from the germline V gene. TCRdb ran MiXCR on the PCR reads and lists one entry per CDR3 protein. The table records more than 9,000 distinct CDR3 sequences, around 51% of them present only once. By share, this clonotype counts as medium-sized. Donors had localized lung adenocarcinoma, a non-small cell lung cancer. The genes are TRBV6-5 and TRBJ2-5; 10 bases agree with TRBD2. This sequence originates from a male donor with lung adenocarcinoma. The CD4 and CD8 labels of this study may be unreliable. Sequenced material: CD4+ T cells from the margin of a lung tumor. CDR3 amino acids: CASWFSGRQQETQYF. The DNA for the CDR3 is TGTGCCAGCTGGTTTAGCGGGAGGCAACAAGAGACCCAGTACTTC.